This is a list of T cell receptor beta chains from one sample in a study of blood T cell repertoires in COVID-19. Clones were sequenced by immunoSEQ multiplex PCR, and TCRdb holds only the in-frame ones, with some missing. The sample comprises some 250,000 clones, around 90% of which are singletons, and approximately 1.3% rests with the top ten. The sequencing input was PBMCs or T cells enriched from blood (not recorded which). These receptors came from a human donor in a cohort exposed to, infected with or recovered from COVID-19 (not recorded which). The donor label of this sample is uncertain. The CDR3 runs from the conserved cysteine through the conserved F or W. A D gene is named only where the DNA matches it firmly. Clone size, where shown, is once, few, many, or a class for clones that have expanded.

j_call | clone_size | v_call | d_call | cdr3_nt | cdr3_aa
TRBJ2-3 | . | TRBV7-9 | TRBD1 | TGTGCCAGCAGCCGCCGAGGGGGCTTAAGCACAGATACGCAGTATTTT | CASSRRGGLSTDTQYF
TRBJ2-7 | . | TRBV6-2/TRBV6-3 | . | TGTGCCAGCAGTAGACAGTTCTCCTACGAGCAGTACTTC | CASSRQFSYEQYF
TRBJ2-1 | few | TRBV7-9 | . | TGTGCCAGCAGCTTAGCCAGGGTCCCAGAGCAGTTCTTC | CASSLARVPEQFF
TRBJ1-2 | . | TRBV2 | TRBD1 | TGTGCCAGCAGTGCGGACAGGAAAAGATACTATGGCTACACCTTC | CASSADRKRYYGYTF
TRBJ1-6 | . | TRBV5-5 | . | TGTGCCAGCAGCCCCTGGGGGGACTCACCCCTCCACTTT | CASSPWGDSPLHF
TRBJ2-1 | . | TRBV5-1 | TRBD2 | TGCGCCAGCAGCTTGACTAGCGGGGGAGGTGAGCAGTTCTTC | CASSLTSGGGEQFF
TRBJ1-4 | . | TRBV19 | . | TGTGCCAGTAGTATGGCCTCGCTCGGGGAACTGTTTTTT | CASSMASLGELFF
TRBJ2-5 | . | TRBV19 | TRBD2 | TGTGCCAGTAGTGCTGTCCTAGCGGGGGGGCCGGGTCAAGAGACCCAGTACTTC | CASSAVLAGGPGQETQYF
TRBJ1-3 | . | TRBV7-6 | . | TGTGCCAGCAGCCCGTTGTCTTACTCTGGAAACACCATATATTTT | CASSPLSYSGNTIYF
TRBJ2-2 | . | TRBV7-8 | . | TGTGCCAGCAGCTTAGCGCGGCCGGGACTGAGCATTATTTGGGAGCTGTTTTTT | CASSLARPGLSIIWELFF
TRBJ2-1 | . | TRBV4-1 | TRBD1 | TGCGCCAGCAGCCCGGGACAGGGGGACTACAATGAGCAGTTCTTC | CASSPGQGDYNEQFF
TRBJ2-3 | . | TRBV29-1 | TRBD1 | TGCAGCGTTGAATCTGTAGAGGGGACAGCCTCCACAGATACGCAGTATTTT | CSVESVEGTASTDTQYF
TRBJ2-3 | . | TRBV5-1 | . | TGCGCCAGCAGGATCGGTGCGGACACAGATACGCAGTATTTT | CASRIGADTDTQYF
TRBJ2-2 | . | TRBV29-1 | TRBD1 | TGCAGCGTTGAACCAGGGGGCATGATCGGGGAGCTGTTTTTT | CSVEPGGMIGELFF
TRBJ2-1 | once | TRBV7-2 | TRBD1 | TGTGCCAGCAGCGTTAAGGGGGCGAATGAGCAGTTCTTC | CASSVKGANEQFF
TRBJ2-3 | . | TRBV5-4 | . | TGTGCCAGTCTGGAAAGCGGCACAGATACGCAGTATTTT | CASLESGTDTQYF
TRBJ1-1 | . | TRBV25-1 | . | TGTGCCAGCAAAGGGTACAACGGGGACACTGAAGCTTTCTTT | CASKGYNGDTEAFF
TRBJ1-6 | . | TRBV5-1 | . | TGCGCCAGCAGCTTGGAACAGAACAATAATTCACCCCTCCACTTT | CASSLEQNNNSPLHF
TRBJ2-3 | . | TRBV7-9 | . | TGTGCCAGCAGCTTAACACTAGGCCCAGATACGCAGTATTTT | CASSLTLGPDTQYF
TRBJ2-3 | . | TRBV10-3 | . | TGTGCCATCACCGCGGCAGATACGCAGTATTTT | CAITAADTQYF
TRBJ2-2 | . | TRBV6-5 | . | TGTGCCAGCAGTAAGGGCACAGGACGGGAGCTGTTTTTT | CASSKGTGRELFF
TRBJ1-4 | . | TRBV19 | . | TGTGCCAGTAGTATAGACAGGAATGAAAAACTGTTTTTT | CASSIDRNEKLFF